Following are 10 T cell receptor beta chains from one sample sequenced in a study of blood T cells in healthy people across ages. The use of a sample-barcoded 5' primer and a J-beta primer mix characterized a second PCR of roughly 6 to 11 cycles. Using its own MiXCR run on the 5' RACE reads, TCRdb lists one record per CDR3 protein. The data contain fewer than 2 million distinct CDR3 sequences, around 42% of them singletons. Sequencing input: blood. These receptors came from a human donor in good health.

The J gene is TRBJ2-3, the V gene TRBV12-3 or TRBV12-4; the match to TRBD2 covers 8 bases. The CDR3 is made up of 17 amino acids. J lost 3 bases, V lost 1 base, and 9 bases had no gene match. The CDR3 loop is CASSLGLAGTSTDTQYF. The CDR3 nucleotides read TGTGCCAGCAGTTTAGGGCTAGCGGGTACAAGTACAGATACGCAGTATTTT.

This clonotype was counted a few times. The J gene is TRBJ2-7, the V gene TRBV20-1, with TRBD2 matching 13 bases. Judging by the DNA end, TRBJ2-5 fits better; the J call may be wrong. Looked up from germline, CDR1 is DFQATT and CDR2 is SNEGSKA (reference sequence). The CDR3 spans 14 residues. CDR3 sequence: CSAPTSGGPETQYF. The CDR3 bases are TGCAGTGCGCCGACTAGCGGGGGGCCGGAGACCCAGTACTTC.

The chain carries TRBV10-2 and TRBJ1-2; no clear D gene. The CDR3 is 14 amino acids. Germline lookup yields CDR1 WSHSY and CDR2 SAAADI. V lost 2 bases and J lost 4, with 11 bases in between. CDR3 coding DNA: TGCGCCAGCAGTGAGCGTGTAGGGTCCTATGGCTACACCTTC. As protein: CASSERVGSYGYTF.

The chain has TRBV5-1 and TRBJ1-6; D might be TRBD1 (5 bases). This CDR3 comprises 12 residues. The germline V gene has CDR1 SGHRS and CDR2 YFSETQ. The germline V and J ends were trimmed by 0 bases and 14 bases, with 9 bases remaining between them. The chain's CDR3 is CASSLDQGSLHF. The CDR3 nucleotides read TGCGCCAGCAGCTTGGATCAGGGATCCCTCCACTTT.

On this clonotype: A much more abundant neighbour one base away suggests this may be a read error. DNA of the CDR3: TGTGCCAGCAGCCCGGGACACAATACCAACTCTGGGGCCAACGTCCGGACTTTC. Protein product: CASSPGHNTNSGANVRTF. This sequence joins TRBV5-5 and TRBJ2-6; possible D gene TRBD1, 6 bases. Germline V gene lookup returns CDR1 SGHKS and CDR2 YYEKEE (reference sequence). This CDR3 has 18 amino acids.

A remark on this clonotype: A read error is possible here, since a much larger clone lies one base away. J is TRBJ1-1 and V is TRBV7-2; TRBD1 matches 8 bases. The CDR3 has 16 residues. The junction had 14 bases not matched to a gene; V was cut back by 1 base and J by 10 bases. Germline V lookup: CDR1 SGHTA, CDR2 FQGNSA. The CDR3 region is CASSLVQGAPARVAFF. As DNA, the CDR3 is TGTGCCAGCAGCTTAGTTCAGGGGGCACCAGCACGGGTAGCTTTCTTT.

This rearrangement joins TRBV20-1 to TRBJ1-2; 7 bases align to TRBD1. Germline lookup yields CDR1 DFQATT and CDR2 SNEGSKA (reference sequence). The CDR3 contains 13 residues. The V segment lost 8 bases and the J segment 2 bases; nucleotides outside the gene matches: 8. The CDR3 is CSTTDRENYGYTF. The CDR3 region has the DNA TGCAGTACCACAGACAGGGAAAACTATGGCTACACCTTC.

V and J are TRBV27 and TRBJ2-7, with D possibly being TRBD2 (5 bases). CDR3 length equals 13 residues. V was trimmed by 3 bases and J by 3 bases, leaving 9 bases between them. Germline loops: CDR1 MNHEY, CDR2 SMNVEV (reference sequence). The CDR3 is CASSFGDYYEQYF. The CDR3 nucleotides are TGTGCCAGCAGTTTTGGAGACTACTACGAGCAGTACTTC.

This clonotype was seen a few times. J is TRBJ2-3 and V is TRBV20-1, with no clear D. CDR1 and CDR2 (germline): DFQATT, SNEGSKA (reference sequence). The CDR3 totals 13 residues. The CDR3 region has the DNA TGCAGCAGCGTCAGGATGCCGGTAGTGTCTCAGTATTTT. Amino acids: CSSVRMPVVSQYF.

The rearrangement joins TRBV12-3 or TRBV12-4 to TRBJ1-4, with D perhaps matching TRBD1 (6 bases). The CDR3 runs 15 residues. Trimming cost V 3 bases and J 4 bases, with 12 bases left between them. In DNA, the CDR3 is TGTGCCAGCAGTTTCTACAGGGATGTTAATGAAAAACTGTTTTTT. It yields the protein CASSFYRDVNEKLFF.